Below, 23 T cell receptor beta chains from the same sample are listed, as sequenced in a study of response to subunit inactivated influenza vaccine. One entry per CDR3 protein results from TCRdb running MiXCR on the RT-PCR reads. The sample comprises under 550,000 distinct CDR3 sequences, around 8% of which are singletons, and 10% to 15% rests with the top ten. Source: PBMCs from blood, taken less than 25 months after vaccination. These receptors originate from a man between 50 and 75 years old who received an inactivated influenza vaccine.

The sample holds a few counts of this clonotype. The chain employs TRBV28 and TRBJ2-2, with D perhaps matching TRBD1 (6 bases). The germline V gene encodes CDR1 MDHEN and CDR2 SYDVKM. CDR3 size: 13 residues. Trimming took 6 bases from V and 5 from J, leaving 10 bases between them. In DNA, the CDR3 is TGTGCCAGCAGGTTACAGGGAACCGGGGAGCTGTTTTTT. This sequence encodes CASRLQGTGELFF.

As for this clonotype: A much larger clone is a single base away; this may be a read error. The V call is TRBV10-3, the J call TRBJ2-7; 8 bases align to TRBD1. From germline, CDR1 is ENHRY and CDR2 SYGVKD. J gave up 3 bases and V 5 bases, and 9 bases lay outside the gene matches. This CDR3 spans 15 amino acids. This CDR3 reads CAISNIDRGCYEQYF. CDR3 in DNA: TGTGCCATCAGTAATATCGACAGGGGCTGCTACGAGCAGTACTTC.

This clonotype was found a few times. The V and J genes are TRBV20-1 and TRBJ2-3; D possibly matches TRBD1 or TRBD2 (5 bases each). Trimming shortened V by 1 base and J by 2 bases, and 13 bases separated the two germline ends. CDR3 length: 15 amino acids. The V gene's germline CDR1 is DFQATT and CDR2 SNEGSKA (reference sequence). The CDR3 reads CSARGGSTLTDTQYF. CDR3 sequence (DNA): TGCAGTGCTAGAGGGGGGAGTACCCTCACAGATACGCAGTATTTT.

This clonotype has ten or more counts. V is TRBV5-1 and J is TRBJ2-4; TRBD2 agrees at 8 bases. After removal of 4 bases from V and 0 bases from J, the junction contained 12 bases not matched to a gene. The germline CDR1 and CDR2 sequences are SGHRS and YFSETQ. The CDR3 consists of 18 residues. The CDR3 region is CASSTGGSATTAKNIQYF. Written as DNA, the CDR3 is TGCGCCAGCAGCACGGGAGGGTCCGCTACTACAGCCAAAAACATTCAGTACTTC.

The rearrangement links TRBV20-1 to TRBJ1-2; the match to TRBD1 covers 10 bases. Germline loops: CDR1 DFQATT, CDR2 SNEGSKA (reference sequence). The ends lost 2 bases at V and 5 bases at J; junction bases unmatched: 5. The CDR3 has 14 residues. The CDR3 is CSARRQGAGYGYTF. The CDR3 DNA reads TGCAGTGCTAGAAGACAGGGGGCTGGGTATGGCTACACCTTC.

This clonotype was found a few times. The J gene is TRBJ2-1, the V gene TRBV15; D uncertain. The V gene's germline CDR1 is LNHNV and CDR2 YYDKDF (reference sequence). The CDR3 length is 16 residues. Deletions cut 5 bases from V and 0 bases from J, with 14 bases between. The CDR3 nucleotides are TGTGCCACCAGCGCCCAACCCCAGGTCTCCTACAATGAGCAGTTCTTC. Amino acid sequence: CATSAQPQVSYNEQFF.

This clonotype has ten or more counts. This sequence joins TRBV5-1 and TRBJ2-1, with D maybe TRBD2 (6 bases). Trimming stripped 5 bases from V and 8 bases from J, with 11 bases between. The CDR3 has 12 amino acids. Germline CDR1 and CDR2: SGHRS and YFSETQ. CDR3 coding DNA: TGCGCCAGCAGGTCGCCGGGGGATGAGCAGTTCTTC. This gives the protein CASRSPGDEQFF. Based on the CDR3 plus reference TRBV5-1 and TRBJ2-1, the full variable domain is KAGVTQTPRYLIKTRGQQVTLSCSPISGHRSVSWYQQTPGQGLQFLFEYFSETQRNKGNFPGRFSGRQFSNSRSEMNVSTLELGDSALYLCASRSPGDEQFFGPGTRLTVL.

The chain carries TRBV20-1 and TRBJ2-2; 7 nucleotides agree with TRBD2. V dropped 0 bases and J dropped 0; count of bases not matched to a gene: 4. Germline CDR1 is DFQATT and CDR2 is SNEGSKA (reference sequence). This CDR3 is 16 amino acids long. CDR3 nucleotides: TGCAGTGCTAGAGATTGGCGGGGGACGAACACCGGGGAGCTGTTTTTT. Its translation: CSARDWRGTNTGELFF.

This clonotype turned up a few times. The chain uses TRBV2 and TRBJ2-1; D tentatively reads TRBD1 or TRBD2 (6 bases each). The germline gives CDR1 SNHLY, CDR2 FYNNEI. With 6 bases removed from V and 7 bases from J, the gap between germline ends came to 16 bases. CDR3 length equals 14 residues. CDR3 nucleotides: TGTGCCAGCAGCAGGGAGAGGGGGAGGAATGAGCAGTTCTTC. Its protein is CASSRERGRNEQFF.

The chain couples TRBV6-2 or TRBV6-3 to TRBJ2-2; D gene uncertain. CDR1 and CDR2 from the germline V gene are MNHEY and SVGEGT. This CDR3 contains 14 residues. V shed 7 bases and J shed 5 bases, with 14 bases lying between them. The CDR3 nucleotides are TGTGCCAGCATTATGAGGATGGCTACCGGGGAGCTGTTTTTT. Its translation is CASIMRMATGELFF.

V usage is TRBV28 and J usage is TRBJ2-5; 16 bases fit TRBD2. Germline values: CDR1 MDHEN, CDR2 SYDVKM. CDR3 length: 17 amino acids. With V trimmed by 1 base and J by 5 bases, 4 bases remained unmatched. As DNA, the CDR3 is TGTGCCAGCAGTTTATTTAAGGGACTAGCGGGGGGGGAGACCCAGTACTTC. The encoded protein is CASSLFKGLAGGETQYF.

V and J are TRBV27 and TRBJ2-1; D call uncertain. The V and J ends lost 7 bases and 4 bases respectively, with 17 bases between them. This CDR3 region has 15 residues. CDR1 MNHEY and CDR2 SMNVEV come from the germline V gene (reference sequence). The CDR3 reads CASIPSRSQYNEQFF. The CDR3 DNA reads TGTGCCAGCATCCCGAGTCGTTCCCAATACAATGAGCAGTTCTTC.

This clonotype was seen a handful of times. The rearrangement joins TRBV9 to TRBJ2-7; TRBD2 matches at 10 bases. Trimming cost V 0 bases and J 3 bases; bases outside gene matches: 6. Germline CDR1 SGDLS, CDR2 YYNGEE. The CDR3 length is 16 residues. Here the CDR3 DNA reads TGTGCCAGCAGCGTAGATAGCGGGGGGTCTCTCTACGAGCAGTACTTC. It codes for CASSVDSGGSLYEQYF.

The rearrangement joins TRBV12-3 or TRBV12-4 to TRBJ1-2; 10 nucleotides align to TRBD1. The trim removed 10 bases at V and 4 bases at J, leaving 9 bases unmatched. This CDR3 has 14 amino acids. Written as DNA, the CDR3 is TGTGCCATATCACCGGGACAGGGGACCTATGGCTACACCTTC. Its translation is CAISPGQGTYGYTF.

This clonotype turned up a few times. The gene calls are TRBV7-9 and TRBJ2-1; D gene uncertain. V was clipped by 5 bases and J by 8 bases, with 10 bases between them. This CDR3 is built from 12 residues. CDR1 and CDR2 (germline): SEHNR, FQNEAQ (reference sequence). The CDR3 reads CASSAVRDEQFF. CDR3 coding DNA: TGTGCCAGCAGCGCTGTCAGAGATGAGCAGTTCTTC.

The table lists this clonotype with a few counts. This chain links TRBV4-3 with TRBJ1-2; perhaps TRBD1 as D (5 bases). The CDR3 is 15 amino acids. CDR1 LGHNA and CDR2 YSLEER come from the germline V gene. Trimming left V 0 bases short and J 2 bases short, with 10 bases between. The CDR3 reads CASSQELTANYGYTF. Written as DNA, the CDR3 is TGCGCCAGCAGCCAAGAGCTGACAGCCAACTATGGCTACACCTTC.

There are many counts of this clonotype. The chain combines TRBV12-3 or TRBV12-4 with TRBJ2-3, with TRBD2 as a possible D gene (6 bases). CDR3 length: 16 residues. Trimming stripped 5 bases from V and 2 bases from J, with 17 bases between. CDR3 in DNA: TGTGCCAGCAGTCCCCAATCCGGGACTCTCACAGATACGCAGTATTTT. It translates to CASSPQSGTLTDTQYF.

The chain is built from TRBV9 and TRBJ2-1; D is unclear. The germline V gene encodes CDR1 SGDLS and CDR2 YYNGEE. The germline V and J ends were trimmed by 2 bases and 5 bases, with 5 bases remaining between them. This CDR3 contains 12 residues. DNA for the CDR3: TGTGCCAGCAGCGTCCAAGACAATGAGCAGTTCTTC. Translated, it gives CASSVQDNEQFF.

For the CDR3, the DNA is TGTGCCAGCAGCTTAGTTGGGAAGGTTGACGAGCAGTACTTC. It is translated as CASSLVGKVDEQYF. The V and J genes are TRBV11-2 and TRBJ2-7; D remains ambiguous. Trimming shortened V by 1 base and J by 5 bases, and 12 bases separated the two germline ends. This CDR3 is 14 amino acids long. Looked up from germline, CDR1 is SGHAT and CDR2 is FQNNGV.

This clonotype was counted at least ten times. The chain joins TRBV2 to TRBJ2-1, with 7 nucleotides matching TRBD1. The CDR3 runs to 11 residues. Germline CDR1 and CDR2: SNHLY and FYNNEI. The CDR3 sequence: CAIQGNNEQFF. The CDR3 DNA reads as TGTGCGATACAGGGGAACAATGAGCAGTTCTTC.

This clonotype turned up a few times. The chain recombines TRBV6-4 with TRBJ2-3; 9 bases fit TRBD2. The CDR3 is 15 residues long. After removal of 8 bases from V and 6 bases from J, the junction contained 12 bases not matched to a gene. Germline V lookup: CDR1 MRHNA, CDR2 SNTAGT. CDR3 nucleotide sequence: TGTGCCAGCGCCGAGCTAGCGGGGCCTCCGGATACGCAGTATTTT. Protein product: CASAELAGPPDTQYF.

The genes are TRBV29-1 and TRBJ2-3; 7 bases match TRBD1. Germline trimming cut 5 bases from V and 1 base from J; bases unmatched to any gene: 3. Germline V gives CDR1 SQVTM, CDR2 ANQGSEA. This CDR3 has 13 residues. CDR3 nucleotide sequence: TGCAGCGTTTCCACAGGGGGCACAGATACGCAGTATTTT. Translated: CSVSTGGTDTQYF.

This clonotype was seen repeatedly, ten times or more. The rearrangement uses TRBV5-1 and TRBJ2-3; 9 bases align to TRBD2. The germline V gene encodes CDR1 SGHRS and CDR2 YFSETQ. The CDR3 is 15 amino acids. With V trimmed by 4 bases and J by 2 bases, 5 bases remained unmatched. The CDR3 bases are TGCGCCAGCAGCCTTAGCGGGAGAACCACAGATACGCAGTATTTT. Amino acids: CASSLSGRTTDTQYF.